The clone carrying this TCR beta chain has only a few counts. CDR1 is SGHVS and CDR2 is FQNEAQ in the germline V gene. Trimming cost V 6 bases and J 8 bases, with 23 bases left between them. The CDR3 is made up of 15 amino acids. This entry belongs to a study of blood T cells in healthy people across ages. A J-beta primer mix and a sample-barcoded 5' primer were used in a second PCR of roughly 6 to 12 cycles. Each CDR3 protein is one row after TCRdb ran MiXCR on the 5' RACE reads. This sample carries hundreds of thousands of distinct CDR3 sequences, 24% of them seen once, and the ten largest clones take just over 8.5%. This sample was shared with a second study, whose subject was T cells of mothers and their children. That source adds: The output of TCR recombination is shaped by thymic selection similarly in related and unrelated pairs.

The specimen was blood. The chain combines TRBV7-8 with TRBJ2-7; D assignment may be TRBD1 or TRBD2 (7 bases each). The TCR was taken from a boy younger than 18 in good health. The CDR3 reads CASRRTRTGLDKQYF. The CDR3 DNA reads as TGTGCCAGCAGACGGACTAGGACAGGTCTCGACAAGCAGTACTTC. Supplemented by reference TRBV7-8 and TRBJ2-7, the full variable domain reads GAGVSQSPRYKVAKRGQDVALRCDPISGHVSLFWYQQALGQGPEFLTYFQNEAQLDKSGLPSDRFFAERPEGSVSTLKIQRTQQEDSAVYLCASRRTRTGLDKQYFGPGTRLTVT.